The rows below give T cell receptor beta chains drawn from one sample of a study of blood T cell repertoires in COVID-19. The repertoire was sequenced with immunoSEQ multiplex PCR; TCRdb's copy has only in-frame clones and lacks some. This table holds approximately 170,000 clones, approximately 82% found once. The sample was PBMCs or T cells enriched from blood (not recorded which). These receptor sequences come from a woman aged 50 to 65 in a cohort exposed to, infected with or recovered from COVID-19 (not recorded which). Both conserved end residues are part of each CDR3. The D gene is left open where the match is weak. The listing skips clone size in some rows; elsewhere it reads once, few, many or a size class.

j_gene: TRBJ1-1; abundance: few; d_gene: NA; v_gene: TRBV7-9; CDR3aa: CASSLSGQILNTEAFF; CDR3nt: TGTGCCAGCAGCTTGAGCGGACAGATTTTGAACACTGAAGCTTTCTTT
j_gene: TRBJ2-3; abundance: NA; d_gene: NA; v_gene: TRBV19; CDR3aa: CASALSEGTDTQYF; CDR3nt: TGTGCCAGTGCTCTCTCCGAGGGCACAGATACGCAGTATTTT
j_gene: TRBJ1-6; abundance: NA; d_gene: NA; v_gene: TRBV7-9; CDR3aa: CASSLELYNSPLHF; CDR3nt: TGTGCCAGCAGCTTAGAACTATATAATTCACCCCTCCACTTT
j_gene: TRBJ2-7; abundance: NA; d_gene: NA; v_gene: TRBV30; CDR3aa: CAWSASTVGEQYF; CDR3nt: TGTGCCTGGAGTGCCTCCACAGTGGGCGAGCAGTACTTC
j_gene: TRBJ2-3; abundance: NA; d_gene: TRBD2; v_gene: TRBV27; CDR3aa: CASSTTSGGSTDTQYF; CDR3nt: TGTGCCAGCAGTACGACTAGCGGAGGAAGCACAGATACGCAGTATTTT
j_gene: TRBJ1-4; abundance: NA; d_gene: TRBD1; v_gene: TRBV19; CDR3aa: CASSHRGQGGLATNEKLFF; CDR3nt: TGTGCCAGTAGTCACCGGGGACAGGGAGGACTTGCAACTAATGAAAAACTGTTTTTT
j_gene: TRBJ2-1; abundance: NA; d_gene: TRBD2; v_gene: TRBV6-5; CDR3aa: CASSYRASGFNEQFF; CDR3nt: TGTGCCAGCAGTTATCGGGCTAGCGGTTTTAATGAGCAGTTCTTC
j_gene: TRBJ2-1; abundance: NA; d_gene: NA; v_gene: TRBV4-3; CDR3aa: CASSQELGAKEQFF; CDR3nt: TGCGCCAGCAGCCAAGAATTAGGGGCGAAGGAGCAGTTCTTC
j_gene: TRBJ1-5; abundance: many; d_gene: NA; v_gene: TRBV28; CDR3aa: CASSPPPRVRSNQPQHF; CDR3nt: TGTGCCAGCAGTCCGCCCCCCAGGGTTCGGAGCAATCAGCCCCAGCATTTT
j_gene: TRBJ2-3; abundance: once; d_gene: TRBD2; v_gene: TRBV10-3; CDR3aa: CAIGNTGSGIQWDTQYF; CDR3nt: TGTGCCATCGGAAATACTGGTAGCGGGATCCAATGGGATACGCAGTATTTT
j_gene: TRBJ1-1; abundance: NA; d_gene: NA; v_gene: TRBV7-9; CDR3aa: CASSFLADTEAFF; CDR3nt: TGTGCCAGCAGCTTCTTGGCTGACACTGAAGCTTTCTTT
j_gene: TRBJ2-2; abundance: NA; d_gene: NA; v_gene: TRBV29-1; CDR3aa: CSVWRPNTGELFF; CDR3nt: TGCAGCGTGTGGAGGCCGAACACCGGGGAGCTGTTTTTT
j_gene: TRBJ1-6; abundance: NA; d_gene: TRBD1; v_gene: TRBV14; CDR3aa: CASSQDRQGAGSSYNSPLHF; CDR3nt: TGTGCCAGCAGCCAAGATAGACAGGGCGCGGGGAGCTCCTATAATTCACCCCTCCACTTT
j_gene: TRBJ2-2; abundance: NA; d_gene: NA; v_gene: TRBV19; CDR3aa: CASRRDTGELFF; CDR3nt: TGTGCCAGTAGGAGGGACACCGGGGAGCTGTTTTTT
j_gene: TRBJ1-1; abundance: NA; d_gene: NA; v_gene: TRBV11-1; CDR3aa: CASSSRDALGAFF; CDR3nt: TGTGCCAGCAGCTCGCGGGACGCCCTGGGAGCTTTCTTT
j_gene: TRBJ1-5; abundance: NA; d_gene: NA; v_gene: TRBV6-5; CDR3aa: CASSYQGRLGQPQHF; CDR3nt: TGTGCCAGCAGTTACCAGGGCCGTTTGGGTCAGCCCCAGCATTTT
j_gene: TRBJ1-1; abundance: NA; d_gene: NA; v_gene: TRBV5-1; CDR3aa: CASSPQLSGLNTEAFF; CDR3nt: TGCGCCAGCAGCCCTCAATTATCCGGGTTGAACACTGAAGCTTTCTTT
j_gene: TRBJ1-1; abundance: NA; d_gene: NA; v_gene: TRBV2; CDR3aa: CASSESRVETSEAFF; CDR3nt: TGTGCCAGCAGTGAATCCAGGGTTGAAACGTCTGAAGCTTTCTTT
j_gene: TRBJ2-2; abundance: NA; d_gene: TRBD1; v_gene: TRBV7-3; CDR3aa: CASRSQGAQSTGELFF; CDR3nt: TGTGCCAGCAGATCCCAGGGGGCGCAGAGCACCGGGGAGCTGTTTTTT
j_gene: TRBJ2-3; abundance: few; d_gene: TRBD1; v_gene: TRBV5-1; CDR3aa: CASSLAGQGGFGDTQYF; CDR3nt: TGCGCCAGCAGCTTGGCCGGACAGGGAGGTTTTGGAGATACGCAGTATTTT
j_gene: TRBJ1-5; abundance: NA; d_gene: TRBD1; v_gene: TRBV7-2; CDR3aa: CASSPGQVGANSNQPQHF; CDR3nt: TGTGCCAGCAGCCCAGGACAGGTGGGAGCTAATAGCAATCAGCCCCAGCATTTT
j_gene: TRBJ2-1; abundance: NA; d_gene: NA; v_gene: TRBV19; CDR3aa: CASSLDGGDLNNEQFF; CDR3nt: TGTGCCAGTAGTCTGGACGGGGGTGACTTGAACAATGAGCAGTTCTTC
j_gene: TRBJ1-1; abundance: NA; d_gene: TRBD1; v_gene: TRBV6-5; CDR3aa: CASSYSPGTETEF; CDR3nt: TGTGCCAGCAGTTACTCACCCGGGACAGAAACAGAATTT
j_gene: TRBJ1-1; abundance: NA; d_gene: TRBD1; v_gene: TRBV5-1; CDR3aa: CASSLTDRDHTEAFF; CDR3nt: TGCGCCAGCAGCTTGACCGACAGGGATCACACTGAAGCTTTCTTT
j_gene: TRBJ1-4; abundance: NA; d_gene: NA; v_gene: TRBV3-1/TRBV3-2; CDR3aa: CASSQVYPWGGKLFF; CDR3nt: TGTGCCAGCAGCCAAGTTTACCCATGGGGGGGAAAACTGTTTTTT
j_gene: TRBJ2-5; abundance: NA; d_gene: TRBD2; v_gene: TRBV7-8; CDR3aa: CASSLGTSGQGAQYF; CDR3nt: TGTGCCAGCAGCTTGGGGACTAGCGGCCAGGGAGCCCAGTACTTC
j_gene: TRBJ2-7; abundance: NA; d_gene: NA; v_gene: TRBV9; CDR3aa: CASSVSGSDYEQYF; CDR3nt: TGTGCCAGCAGCGTGTCCGGGTCAGACTACGAGCAGTACTTC
j_gene: TRBJ1-2; abundance: NA; d_gene: NA; v_gene: TRBV6-2/TRBV6-3; CDR3aa: CASSSLMDSPYGYTF; CDR3nt: TGTGCCAGCAGTTCACTTATGGACAGCCCCTATGGCTACACCTTC
j_gene: TRBJ1-4; abundance: NA; d_gene: TRBD1; v_gene: TRBV30; CDR3aa: CAWSTSGQGYEKLFF; CDR3nt: TGTGCCTGGAGTACCAGTGGACAGGGATACGAAAAACTGTTTTTT
j_gene: TRBJ1-4; abundance: NA; d_gene: NA; v_gene: TRBV18; CDR3aa: CASSPPPGAEKLFF; CDR3nt: TGTGCCAGCTCACCACCCCCAGGGGCTGAAAAACTGTTTTTT
j_gene: TRBJ2-5; abundance: NA; d_gene: TRBD1; v_gene: TRBV5-1; CDR3aa: CASSLGDRDQGTQYF; CDR3nt: TGCGCCAGCAGCTTGGGCGACAGGGACCAAGGGACCCAGTACTTC
j_gene: TRBJ1-5; abundance: NA; d_gene: TRBD1; v_gene: TRBV28; CDR3aa: CASSLPLTGDQPQHF; CDR3nt: TGTGCCAGCAGTCTCCCCCTGACAGGGGATCAGCCCCAGCATTTT
j_gene: TRBJ1-2; abundance: NA; d_gene: TRBD1; v_gene: TRBV28; CDR3aa: CASSLPGTGDYGYTF; CDR3nt: TGTGCCAGCAGTTTACCCGGGACAGGGGACTATGGCTACACCTTC
j_gene: TRBJ2-5; abundance: many; d_gene: NA; v_gene: TRBV19; CDR3aa: CASSIRDFGLQETQYF; CDR3nt: TGTGCCAGTAGTATCCGGGATTTTGGATTGCAAGAGACCCAGTACTTC
j_gene: TRBJ1-2; abundance: once; d_gene: NA; v_gene: TRBV7-3; CDR3aa: CASSLITSGKGNGYTF; CDR3nt: TGTGCCAGCAGCTTAATTACCTCGGGGAAAGGAAATGGCTACACCTTC
j_gene: TRBJ2-7; abundance: NA; d_gene: TRBD2; v_gene: TRBV6-1; CDR3aa: CATQERGASYEQYF; CDR3nt: TGTGCCACCCAAGAGCGGGGTGCCTCCTACGAGCAGTACTTC
j_gene: TRBJ1-2; abundance: NA; d_gene: NA; v_gene: TRBV20-1; CDR3aa: CSADSNYGYTF; CDR3nt: TGCAGTGCTGACTCTAACTATGGCTACACCTTC
j_gene: TRBJ2-3; abundance: once; d_gene: TRBD2; v_gene: TRBV30; CDR3aa: CAWQRGGTDTQYF; CDR3nt: TGTGCCTGGCAGCGGGGGGGCACAGATACGCAGTATTTT
j_gene: TRBJ2-7; abundance: NA; d_gene: NA; v_gene: TRBV7-2; CDR3aa: CASSRGANSYEQYF; CDR3nt: TGTGCCAGCAGCCGGGGGGCAAACTCCTACGAGCAGTACTTC
j_gene: TRBJ2-2; abundance: NA; d_gene: TRBD1; v_gene: TRBV5-1; CDR3aa: CASSSGQKNTGELFF; CDR3nt: TGCGCCAGCAGCTCGGGACAGAAGAACACCGGGGAGCTGTTTTTT
j_gene: TRBJ2-2; abundance: NA; d_gene: TRBD2; v_gene: TRBV5-1; CDR3aa: CASSVTPSGNTGELFF; CDR3nt: TGCGCCAGCAGCGTGACACCTAGCGGGAACACCGGGGAGCTGTTTTTT
j_gene: TRBJ2-5; abundance: NA; d_gene: NA; v_gene: TRBV20-1; CDR3aa: CSARLETQYF; CDR3nt: TGCAGTGCTAGACTGGAGACCCAGTACTTC
j_gene: TRBJ2-1; abundance: NA; d_gene: TRBD1; v_gene: TRBV5-5; CDR3aa: CASSTWTGLYNEQFF; CDR3nt: TGTGCCAGCAGCACGTGGACAGGGCTATACAATGAGCAGTTCTTC
j_gene: TRBJ1-5; abundance: NA; d_gene: NA; v_gene: TRBV28; CDR3aa: CASSFDRSYRSNQPQHF; CDR3nt: TGTGCCAGCAGTTTCGACAGGTCTTATCGGAGCAATCAGCCCCAGCATTTT
j_gene: TRBJ1-1; abundance: NA; d_gene: NA; v_gene: TRBV30; CDR3aa: CAWGHLNTEAFF; CDR3nt: TGTGCCTGGGGGCACTTAAACACTGAAGCTTTCTTT
j_gene: TRBJ2-1; abundance: NA; d_gene: TRBD1; v_gene: TRBV5-6; CDR3aa: CASSLVQGASNEQFF; CDR3nt: TGTGCCAGCAGCTTGGTCCAGGGGGCTTCGAATGAGCAGTTCTTC
j_gene: TRBJ1-1; abundance: few; d_gene: NA; v_gene: TRBV19; CDR3aa: CASSPQGGGDTEAFF; CDR3nt: TGTGCCAGTAGTCCCCAGGGTGGGGGGGACACTGAAGCTTTCTTT
j_gene: TRBJ2-2; abundance: NA; d_gene: TRBD1; v_gene: TRBV28; CDR3aa: CASHRGSAGELFF; CDR3nt: TGTGCCAGCCACAGGGGATCGGCCGGGGAGCTGTTTTTT
j_gene: TRBJ1-4; abundance: NA; d_gene: NA; v_gene: TRBV4-1; CDR3aa: CASSLPRGANEKLFF; CDR3nt: TGCGCCAGCAGCCTCCCCCGGGGGGCTAATGAAAAACTGTTTTTT
j_gene: TRBJ1-1; abundance: NA; d_gene: NA; v_gene: TRBV6-5; CDR3aa: CASRANTEAFF; CDR3nt: TGTGCCAGCAGGGCGAACACTGAAGCTTTCTTT
j_gene: TRBJ1-2; abundance: NA; d_gene: NA; v_gene: TRBV6-5; CDR3aa: CASSRRQDYGYTF; CDR3nt: TGTGCCAGCAGTCGCCGACAGGACTATGGCTACACCTTC
j_gene: TRBJ1-4; abundance: NA; d_gene: NA; v_gene: TRBV5-1; CDR3aa: CASRSGLENEKLFF; CDR3nt: TGCGCCAGCAGATCAGGGCTGGAGAATGAAAAACTGTTTTTT
j_gene: TRBJ1-5; abundance: NA; d_gene: NA; v_gene: TRBV4-1; CDR3aa: CASSQEVGRQGNQPQHF; CDR3nt: TGCGCCAGCAGCCAAGAGGTGGGCAGACAGGGCAATCAGCCCCAGCATTTT